Below are 26 T cell receptor beta chains sequenced from a single sample in a study of cytomegalovirus exposure and HLA in healthy donors. The PCR was carried out with 60 Vbeta primers and 13 Jbeta primers. TCRdb's copy holds only in-frame clones and misses some; the assay was immunoSEQ multiplex PCR. The repertoire includes fewer than 250,000 clones, about 81% of them detected once, and about 1.8% sits in the top ten. Sequenced input: PBMCs. The receptors come from a young man in good health and CMV-seronegative.

This chain links TRBV5-4 with TRBJ2-5; tentative D call: TRBD1 (6 bases). CDR1 is SGHNT, CDR2 YYREEE, per germline (reference sequence). The CDR3 totals 15 residues. Trimming left V 2 bases short and J 3 bases short, with 14 bases between. The CDR3 is CASSFDRRYKETQYF. The CDR3 DNA follows: TGTGCCAGCAGCTTCGACAGGCGATACAAAGAGACCCAGTACTTC.

This chain joins TRBV30 and TRBJ2-1; TRBD2 aligns across 7 bases. J lost 6 bases, V lost 0 bases, and 14 bases had no gene match. The V gene's germline CDR1 is GTSNPN and CDR2 SVGIG (reference sequence). The CDR3 contains 17 residues. The CDR3 DNA reads TGTGCCTGGAGTGTACGGCAAGGGCGGGAGATGGGCAATGAGCAGTTCTTC. This codes for CAWSVRQGREMGNEQFF.

This chain links TRBV18 with TRBJ1-4; TRBD1 matches at 7 bases. The ends lost 3 bases at V and 0 bases at J; junction bases unmatched: 4. Germline CDR1 reads KGHSH; CDR2 reads LQKENI. The CDR3 has 16 amino acids. CDR3 DNA: TGTGCCAGCTCACCCCAGGGACAGCCAACTAATGAAAAACTGTTTTTT. As protein: CASSPQGQPTNEKLFF.

This clone has just a few counts. The chain links TRBV2 to TRBJ2-7, with 7 nucleotides matching TRBD1. Germline CDR1 reads SNHLY; CDR2 reads FYNNEI. J was trimmed by 4 bases and V by 7 bases; bases with no gene match: 7. This CDR3 has 13 amino acids. The chain's CDR3 is CASTVRQGYEQYF. Here the CDR3 DNA reads TGTGCCAGCACGGTTAGACAGGGATACGAGCAGTACTTC.

This clone was detected only a few times. V usage is TRBV5-1 and J usage is TRBJ1-1; D uncertain. This CDR3 has 14 amino acids. Trimming removed 7 bases from V and 3 bases from J, with 16 bases in between. CDR1 is SGHRS and CDR2 is YFSETQ in the germline V gene. Here the CDR3 DNA reads TGCGCCAGCCGGTTCGGGGAAGGATACACTGAAGCTTTCTTT. This codes for CASRFGEGYTEAFF.

V gene TRBV5-5 combines with J gene TRBJ2-1; tentative D call: TRBD2 (6 bases). This CDR3 spans 16 amino acids. V was cut by 4 bases and J by 0 bases, with 14 bases left in between. Looked up from germline, CDR1 is SGHKS and CDR2 is YYEKEE (reference sequence). As DNA, the CDR3 is TGTGCCAGCAGCCCTCTCACTAGCATCTCCTACAATGAGCAGTTCTTC. It yields the protein CASSPLTSISYNEQFF.

CDR3 sequence: CASSQGLAASYEQYF. CDR3 coding DNA: TGTGCCAGCAGCCAGGGACTAGCGGCCTCCTACGAGCAGTACTTC. The chain employs TRBV13 and TRBJ2-7; 11 nucleotides agree with TRBD2. V lost 5 bases to trimming and J lost 0 bases; unmatched junction nucleotides: 3. The CDR3 has 15 residues. Germline assignment: CDR1 PRHDT and CDR2 FYEKMQ (reference sequence).

The V and J genes are TRBV29-1 and TRBJ2-5; tentatively, D is TRBD1 (5 bases). V lost 3 bases and J lost 1, with 12 bases in between. The CDR3 runs to 14 residues. Per germline, CDR1 SQVTM and CDR2 ANQGSEA. The CDR3 is CSVDETERQETQYF. In nucleotides, the CDR3 is TGCAGCGTTGACGAGACAGAGCGCCAAGAGACCCAGTACTTC.

This sequence joins TRBV11-1 and TRBJ2-7; 10 bases map to TRBD1. The junction had 3 bases not matched to a gene; V was cut back by 2 bases and J by 5 bases. The CDR3 sequence is 14 residues long. The germline gives CDR1 SGHAT, CDR2 FQDESV (reference sequence). CDR3 amino acids: CASSLRDRGHEQYF. CDR3 DNA: TGTGCCAGCAGCTTACGGGACAGGGGTCACGAGCAGTACTTC.

The J gene is TRBJ2-7, the V gene TRBV4-2; 10 bases map to TRBD2. V was pared by 0 bases and J by 1 base, with 6 bases of the junction left unmatched. In germline, CDR1 is LGHNA, CDR2 YNFKEQ. This CDR3 contains 17 residues. This CDR3 reads CASSQDWLAGDSYEQYF. CDR3 sequence (DNA): TGTGCCAGCAGCCAAGATTGGCTAGCGGGAGATTCCTACGAGCAGTACTTC.

The chain combines TRBV27 with TRBJ2-7, with 11 bases identical to TRBD2. This CDR3 region has 17 residues. Germline CDR1 MNHEY, CDR2 SMNVEV (reference sequence). The trim removed 7 bases at V and 0 bases at J, leaving 11 bases unmatched. The chain's CDR3 is CASTLRTSGLSSYEQYF. CDR3 DNA sequence: TGTGCCAGCACCCTCAGGACTAGCGGGCTTAGCTCCTACGAGCAGTACTTC.

V usage is TRBV4-3 and J usage is TRBJ1-2, with a possible D match to TRBD1 (6 bases). The CDR3 is 16 residues long. V lost 3 bases to trimming and J lost 1 base, with 15 bases between them. Germline V gives CDR1 LGHNA, CDR2 YSLEER. The CDR3 protein is CASSQDYRASNYGYTF. The CDR3, as DNA: TGCGCCAGCAGCCAGGATTACAGGGCCAGTAACTATGGCTACACCTTC.

This chain joins TRBV27 and TRBJ2-5; 11 bases fit TRBD2. This CDR3 is 17 amino acids long. Germline values: CDR1 MNHEY, CDR2 SMNVEV (reference sequence). Germline trimming cut 0 bases from V and 4 bases from J; bases unmatched to any gene: 7. CDR3 loop: CASSLSLAGGPRETQYF. CDR3 sequence (DNA): TGTGCCAGCAGTTTATCGTTAGCGGGAGGGCCTCGAGAGACCCAGTACTTC.

The chain carries TRBV4-3 and TRBJ1-4; TRBD1 is a possible D gene (6 bases). The V end was cut by 1 base, the J end by 14 bases, with 14 bases between. Per germline, CDR1 LGHNA and CDR2 YSLEER. The CDR3 has 13 amino acids. The CDR3 DNA sequence: TGCGCCAGCAGCCAAGGCGGGGGCCCCCCGCTGTTTTTT. Its protein is CASSQGGGPPLFF.

The gene calls are TRBV5-4 and TRBJ2-2, with 9 bases matching TRBD1. Germline trimming cut 3 bases from V and 4 bases from J; bases unmatched to any gene: 4. Germline loops: CDR1 SGHNT, CDR2 YYREEE (reference sequence). The CDR3 runs 15 residues. The CDR3 nucleotides read TGTGCCAGCAGCTCCGAGACAGGGGGCACCGGGGAGCTGTTTTTT. Protein product: CASSSETGGTGELFF.

This clone has only a few counts. CDR3 protein: CASRGQGRETQYF. For the CDR3, the DNA is TGTGCCAGCAGAGGGCAGGGAAGGGAGACCCAGTACTTC. This rearrangement joins TRBV27 to TRBJ2-5; maybe TRBD1 (5 bases). Germline CDR1 MNHEY, CDR2 SMNVEV (reference sequence). V lost 6 bases and J 5 bases, leaving 13 bases between the germline ends. CDR3 length: 13 amino acids.

V and J are TRBV2 and TRBJ2-2; D uncertain. V lost 7 bases and J 6 bases, leaving 15 bases between the germline ends. This CDR3 has 14 residues. Germline CDR1 and CDR2: SNHLY and FYNNEI. CDR3 nucleotide sequence: TGTGCCAGCATTGAGGAGAGTGGCGCCGGGGAGCTGTTTTTT. The encoded protein is CASIEESGAGELFF. Variable domain in full (rest from reference TRBV2 and TRBJ2-2): EPEVTQTPSHQVTQMGQEVILRCVPISNHLYFYWYRQILGQKVEFLVSFYNNEISEKSEIFDDQFSVERPDGSNFTLKIRSTKLEDSAMYFCASIEESGAGELFFGEGSRLTVL.

Judged by abundance, this clone is medium-sized. The chain uses TRBV6-4 and TRBJ1-1; D is unresolved. Germline-derived CDR1 and CDR2 are MRHNA and SNTAGT. The CDR3 runs 13 residues. Trimming took 0 bases from V and 1 from J, leaving 3 bases between them. The CDR3 bases are TGTGCCAGCAGTGACTCACAGAACACTGAAGCTTTCTTT. Its protein is CASSDSQNTEAFF.

The V and J genes are TRBV2 and TRBJ1-3; no clear D gene. Germline assignment: CDR1 SNHLY and CDR2 FYNNEI. The CDR3 consists of 15 residues. V gave up 5 bases and J gave up 0 bases, with 11 bases separating them. The CDR3 DNA reads TGTGCCAGCAGTTTCGACACCCGCTCTGGAAACACCATATATTTT. It codes for CASSFDTRSGNTIYF. The entire variable domain, with the rest obtained from reference TRBV2 and TRBJ1-3, is as follows: EPEVTQTPSHQVTQMGQEVILRCVPISNHLYFYWYRQILGQKVEFLVSFYNNEISEKSEIFDDQFSVERPDGSNFTLKIRSTKLEDSAMYFCASSFDTRSGNTIYFGEGSWLTVV.

This clone is a singleton in its sample. The chain combines TRBV5-6 with TRBJ1-3, with no clear D. CDR3 length equals 13 residues. Trimming pared 3 bases from V and 7 bases from J, leaving 11 bases between. Germline V gene data show CDR1 as SGHDT and CDR2 as YYEEEE. CDR3 in DNA: TGTGCCAGCAGCTCCGACATCTACAACACCATATATTTT. This sequence encodes CASSSDIYNTIYF.

This chain links TRBV5-1 with TRBJ2-7; D not certain. The germline CDR1 and CDR2 sequences are SGHRS and YFSETQ. The CDR3 contains 14 residues. With 0 bases removed from V and 2 bases from J, the gap between germline ends came to 9 bases. CDR3 DNA sequence: TGCGCCAGCAGCTTGGAAGTAGGAGCCTACGAGCAGTACTTC. This gives the protein CASSLEVGAYEQYF.

On this clone: The junction and the germline gene differ at one end; a read error may be behind it. The J gene is TRBJ2-7, the V gene TRBV13, with 9 nucleotides matching TRBD1. The CDR3 contains 15 residues. In germline, CDR1 is PRHDT, CDR2 FYEKMQ (reference sequence). The CDR3 DNA sequence: TGTGCCAGCAGCCTAGGACAGGGGCCTAGCGACGAGCAGTACTTC. The encoded protein is CASSLGQGPSDEQYF.

The V gene is TRBV19, the J gene TRBJ2-7; D may be TRBD1 (6 bases). Deletions cut 2 bases from V and 5 bases from J, with 13 bases between. The CDR3 contains 14 residues. Germline CDR1 and CDR2: LNHDA and SQIVND (reference sequence). DNA of the CDR3: TGTGCCAGTAGTATAAAACAGGGTCAGGACGAGCAGTACTTC. Amino acid sequence: CASSIKQGQDEQYF. The complete variable domain, with remaining parts taken from reference TRBV19 and TRBJ2-7, reads DGGITQSPKYLFRKEGQNVTLSCEQNLNHDAMYWYRQDPGQGLRLIYYSQIVNDFQKGDIAEGYSVSREKKESFPLTVTSAQKNPTAFYLCASSIKQGQDEQYFGPGTRLTVT.

The V call is TRBV5-1, the J call TRBJ1-2; tentatively, D is TRBD1 (5 bases). Germline assignment: CDR1 SGHRS and CDR2 YFSETQ. V was shortened by 2 bases and J by 2 bases, with 7 bases between the two germline ends. The CDR3 contains 13 residues. CDR3 in DNA: TGCGCCAGCAGCTTTCAGGGAAACTATGGCTACACCTTC. Protein: CASSFQGNYGYTF.

This chain uses TRBV28 with TRBJ2-7, with a possible D match to TRBD1 (6 bases). CDR3 length: 17 amino acids. The germline gives CDR1 MDHEN, CDR2 SYDVKM. Trimming removed 1 base at V and 4 bases at J, with 20 bases between. The CDR3 sequence: CASSLFKRGNRKYEQYF. In DNA, the CDR3 is TGTGCCAGCAGTTTATTTAAGAGGGGGAACAGAAAATACGAGCAGTACTTC. Full variable domain (remainder filled in from reference TRBV28 and TRBJ2-7): DVKVTQSSRYLVKRTGEKVFLECVQDMDHENMFWYRQDPGLGLRLIYFSYDVKMKEKGDIPEGYSVSREKKERFSLILESASTNQTSMYLCASSLFKRGNRKYEQYFGPGTRLTVT.

In its sample, this clone was seen a few times. The V gene is TRBV7-8, the J gene TRBJ1-4; D is possibly TRBD1 (6 bases). CDR3 length: 14 residues. The germline gives CDR1 SGHVS, CDR2 FQNEAQ. Trimming removed 5 bases from V and 0 bases from J, with 7 bases in between. CDR3 loop: CASSRTATNEKLFF. DNA of the CDR3: TGTGCCAGCAGCAGGACAGCAACTAATGAAAAACTGTTTTTT. The whole variable domain, remainder taken from reference TRBV7-8 and TRBJ1-4, is GAGVSQSPRYKVAKRGQDVALRCDPISGHVSLFWYQQALGQGPEFLTYFQNEAQLDKSGLPSDRFFAERPEGSVSTLKIQRTQQEDSAVYLCASSRTATNEKLFFGSGTQLSVL.